A single sample gave rise to the 2 T cell receptor beta chains below, sequenced in a study of T cells after somatic rescue of genetic block. Some clones are missing from TCRdb's copy, which holds only in-frame ones; the method was immunoSEQ multiplex PCR. The table records 70,000 to 85,000 clones, approximately 91% of them present only once. The sample comprised peripheral blood mononuclear cells (PBMCs). Receptors were obtained from a young man.

The chain combines TRBV13 with TRBJ2-1; 9 positions agree with TRBD2. The CDR3 is 14 amino acids. The germline V gene encodes CDR1 PRHDT and CDR2 FYEKMQ (reference sequence). Losses at the gene ends were 4 bases for V and 3 bases for J; bases not matched to a gene: 1. The CDR3 reads CASSSSGDYNEQFF. The CDR3 nucleotides read TGTGCCAGCAGCTCTAGCGGGGACTACAATGAGCAGTTCTTC. Combining the CDR3 with reference TRBV13 and TRBJ2-1 gives the whole variable domain AAGVIQSPRHLIKEKRETATLKCYPIPRHDTVYWYQQGPGQDPQFLISFYEKMQSDKGSIPDRFSAQQFSDYHSELNMSSLELGDSALYFCASSSSGDYNEQFFGPGTRLTVL.

CDR3 sequence: CASSKTGTGVSGNTIYF. CDR3 DNA: TGCGCCAGCAGCAAAACCGGGACAGGGGTCTCTGGAAACACCATATATTTT. The chain recombines TRBV5-1 with TRBJ1-3; TRBD1 matches 10 bases. With 4 bases clipped from V and 0 bases from J, the junction kept 7 bases outside the gene matches. CDR3 length equals 17 residues. CDR1 is SGHRS, CDR2 YFSETQ, per germline. Supplemented by reference TRBV5-1 and TRBJ1-3, the full variable domain reads KAGVTQTPRYLIKTRGQQVTLSCSPISGHRSVSWYQQTPGQGLQFLFEYFSETQRNKGNFPGRFSGRQFSNSRSEMNVSTLELGDSALYLCASSKTGTGVSGNTIYFGEGSWLTVV.